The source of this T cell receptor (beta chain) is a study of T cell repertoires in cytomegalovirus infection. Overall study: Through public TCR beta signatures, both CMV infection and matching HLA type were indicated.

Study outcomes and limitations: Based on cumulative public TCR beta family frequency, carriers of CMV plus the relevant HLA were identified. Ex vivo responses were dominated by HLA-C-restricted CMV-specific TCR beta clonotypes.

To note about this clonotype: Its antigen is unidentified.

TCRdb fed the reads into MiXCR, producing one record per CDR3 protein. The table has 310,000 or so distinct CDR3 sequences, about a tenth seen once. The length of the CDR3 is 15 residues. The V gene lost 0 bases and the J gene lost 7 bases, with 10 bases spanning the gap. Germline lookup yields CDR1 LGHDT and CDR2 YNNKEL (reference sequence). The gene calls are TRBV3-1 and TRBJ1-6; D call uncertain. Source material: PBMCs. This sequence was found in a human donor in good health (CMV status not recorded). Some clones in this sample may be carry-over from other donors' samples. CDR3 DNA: TGTGCCAGCAGCCAAGAGCGGCGGACCAATTCACCCCTCCACTTT. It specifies CASSQERRTNSPLHF.